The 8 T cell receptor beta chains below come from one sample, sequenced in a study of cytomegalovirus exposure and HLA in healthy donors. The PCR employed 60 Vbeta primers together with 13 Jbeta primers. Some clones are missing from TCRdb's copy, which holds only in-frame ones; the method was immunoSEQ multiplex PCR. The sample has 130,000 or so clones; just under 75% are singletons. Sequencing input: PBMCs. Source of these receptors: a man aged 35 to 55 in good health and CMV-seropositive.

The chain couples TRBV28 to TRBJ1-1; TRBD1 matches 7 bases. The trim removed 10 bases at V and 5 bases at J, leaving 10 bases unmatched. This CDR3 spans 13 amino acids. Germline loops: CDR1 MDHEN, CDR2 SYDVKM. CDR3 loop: CATLTGFGTEAFF. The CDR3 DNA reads TGTGCCACCTTGACAGGGTTTGGTACTGAAGCTTTCTTT.

The CDR3 coding sequence is TGTGCCAGCAGCCCCCGGACTAGCGGGAGTAAGGATACGCAGTATTTT. It translates to CASSPRTSGSKDTQYF. The chain uses TRBV7-8 and TRBJ2-3; TRBD2 matches at 13 bases. The CDR3 spans 16 residues. Germline loops: CDR1 SGHVS, CDR2 FQNEAQ. V trimming: 5 bases; J trimming: 6 bases; junction bases outside the gene matches: 8.

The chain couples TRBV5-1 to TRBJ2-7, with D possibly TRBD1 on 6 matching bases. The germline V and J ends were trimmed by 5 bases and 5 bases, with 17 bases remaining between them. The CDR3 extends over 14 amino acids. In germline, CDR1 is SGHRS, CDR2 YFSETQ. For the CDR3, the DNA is TGCGCCAGCAGTACAGGGTCTACTGTCGACGAGCAGTACTTC. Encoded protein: CASSTGSTVDEQYF.

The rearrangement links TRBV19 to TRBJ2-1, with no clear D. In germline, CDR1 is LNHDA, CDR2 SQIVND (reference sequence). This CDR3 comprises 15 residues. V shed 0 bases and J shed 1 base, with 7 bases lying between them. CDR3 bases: TGTGCCAGTAGTATAGAACAGATATCCTACAATGAGCAGTTCTTC. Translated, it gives CASSIEQISYNEQFF.

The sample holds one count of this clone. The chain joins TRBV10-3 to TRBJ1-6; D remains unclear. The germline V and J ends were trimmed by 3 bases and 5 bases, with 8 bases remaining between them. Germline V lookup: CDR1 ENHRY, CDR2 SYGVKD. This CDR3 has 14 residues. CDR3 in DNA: TGTGCCATCAGTGAAGCCGTGGATAATTCACCCCTCCACTTT. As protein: CAISEAVDNSPLHF.

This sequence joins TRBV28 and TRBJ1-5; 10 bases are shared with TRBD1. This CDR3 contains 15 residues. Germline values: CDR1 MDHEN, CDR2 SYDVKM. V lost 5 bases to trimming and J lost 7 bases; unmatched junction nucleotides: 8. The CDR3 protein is CASSPSGQGSQPQHF. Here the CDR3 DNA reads TGTGCCAGCAGTCCCTCGGGACAGGGGAGCCAGCCCCAGCATTTT.

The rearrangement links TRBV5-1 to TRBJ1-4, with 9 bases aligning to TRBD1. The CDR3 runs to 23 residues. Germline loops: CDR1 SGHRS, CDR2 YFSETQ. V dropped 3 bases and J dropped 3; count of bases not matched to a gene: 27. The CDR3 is CASSSHVPGQGRLSTTANEKLFF. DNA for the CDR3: TGCGCCAGCAGCTCACACGTCCCGGGACAGGGTCGGTTGAGCACGACAGCTAATGAAAAACTGTTTTTT. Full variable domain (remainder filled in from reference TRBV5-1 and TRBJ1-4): KAGVTQTPRYLIKTRGQQVTLSCSPISGHRSVSWYQQTPGQGLQFLFEYFSETQRNKGNFPGRFSGRQFSNSRSEMNVSTLELGDSALYLCASSSHVPGQGRLSTTANEKLFFGSGTQLSVL.

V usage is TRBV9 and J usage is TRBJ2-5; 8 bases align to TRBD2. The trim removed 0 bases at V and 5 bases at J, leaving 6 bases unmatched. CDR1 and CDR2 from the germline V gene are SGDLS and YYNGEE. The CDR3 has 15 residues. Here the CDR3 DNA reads TGTGCCAGCAGCGTAGATCGGGGGGGGCCGGAGACCCAGTACTTC. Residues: CASSVDRGGPETQYF.